This is a list of T cell receptor beta chains from one sample in a study of neurological immune-mediated disorders. Each CDR3 protein is one row after TCRdb ran MiXCR on the 5' RACE reads. The table shows fewer than 45,000 distinct CDR3 sequences, with 7% to 8% occurring only once. Sequenced: PBMCs. All receptors derive from a woman aged 40 to 49 in good health. The CDR3 runs from the conserved cysteine through the conserved F or W. Fields, in order: J gene, V gene, D gene, clone size, CDR3 protein, CDR3 DNA. The D gene is left open where the match is weak. Only some rows state a clone size, as once, few, many or a class for expanded clones.

J gene: TRBJ1-1; V gene: TRBV5-1; D gene: -; clone size: many; CDR3 protein: CASALRTANTEAFF; CDR3 DNA: TGCGCCAGCGCCTTACGGACGGCGAACACTGAAGCTTTCTTT
J gene: TRBJ2-3; V gene: TRBV5-1; D gene: -; clone size: many; CDR3 protein: CASREVVSGTDTQYF; CDR3 DNA: TGCGCCAGCAGGGAGGTGGTAAGCGGCACAGATACGCAGTATTTT
J gene: TRBJ1-1; V gene: TRBV5-1; D gene: -; clone size: many; CDR3 protein: CASSSGQIPDTEAFF; CDR3 DNA: TGCGCCAGCAGCAGCGGACAGATCCCCGACACTGAAGCTTTCTTT
J gene: TRBJ2-6; V gene: TRBV3-1; D gene: -; clone size: many; CDR3 protein: CASSLISGANVLTF; CDR3 DNA: TGTGCCAGCAGCCTCATTTCTGGGGCCAACGTCCTGACTTTC
J gene: TRBJ2-5; V gene: TRBV29-1; D gene: -; clone size: many; CDR3 protein: CSVPHLITQETQYF; CDR3 DNA: TGCAGCGTGCCACACCTGATAACCCAAGAGACCCAGTACTTC
J gene: TRBJ2-1; V gene: TRBV3-1; D gene: -; clone size: many; CDR3 protein: CASSSRESSHNEQFF; CDR3 DNA: TGTGCCAGCAGTTCAAGGGAGTCCTCGCACAATGAGCAGTTCTTC
J gene: TRBJ2-5; V gene: TRBV7-9; D gene: -; clone size: many; CDR3 protein: CASSSHVAETQYF; CDR3 DNA: TGTGCCAGCAGTAGCCATGTAGCTGAGACCCAGTACTTC
J gene: TRBJ2-1; V gene: TRBV4-2; D gene: -; clone size: many; CDR3 protein: CASSQDLERSSYNEQFF; CDR3 DNA: TGTGCCAGCAGCCAAGATTTGGAGAGGAGCTCCTACAATGAGCAGTTCTTC
J gene: TRBJ2-5; V gene: TRBV5-6; D gene: TRBD1; clone size: many; CDR3 protein: CASSFTGADKGRETQYF; CDR3 DNA: TGTGCCAGCAGCTTTACAGGGGCCGACAAAGGGCGGGAGACCCAGTACTTC
J gene: TRBJ2-7; V gene: TRBV20-1; D gene: -; clone size: many; CDR3 protein: CSARGPRGPYEQYF; CDR3 DNA: TGCAGTGCTAGAGGCCCACGGGGGCCCTACGAGCAGTACTTC
J gene: TRBJ2-1; V gene: TRBV15; D gene: TRBD1; clone size: many; CDR3 protein: CATSRAGTGGEFF; CDR3 DNA: TGTGCCACCAGCAGGGCCGGGACAGGGGGCGAGTTCTTC
J gene: TRBJ2-2; V gene: TRBV7-6; D gene: -; clone size: -; CDR3 protein: CASSLHTGELFF; CDR3 DNA: TGTGCCAGCAGCTTACACACCGGGGAGCTGTTTTTT
J gene: TRBJ1-2; V gene: TRBV20-1; D gene: -; clone size: many; CDR3 protein: CSARNWGGFGYGYTF; CDR3 DNA: TGCAGTGCTAGGAATTGGGGGGGCTTTGGCTATGGCTACACCTTC
J gene: TRBJ2-1; V gene: TRBV19; D gene: -; clone size: many; CDR3 protein: CASSIEGTTYNEQFF; CDR3 DNA: TGTGCCAGTAGTATCGAGGGGACCACCTACAATGAGCAGTTCTTC
J gene: TRBJ2-2; V gene: TRBV20-1; D gene: -; clone size: many; CDR3 protein: CSGPGPVGGELFF; CDR3 DNA: TGCAGTGGACCCGGTCCGGTCGGCGGGGAGCTGTTTTTT
J gene: TRBJ2-7; V gene: TRBV27; D gene: TRBD1; clone size: few; CDR3 protein: CASGRDRGLTF; CDR3 DNA: TGTGCCAGCGGAAGGGATAGGGGGCTTACTTTC
J gene: TRBJ2-6; V gene: TRBV10-3; D gene: -; clone size: few; CDR3 protein: CAITGDGANVLTF; CDR3 DNA: TGTGCCATCACAGGGGACGGGGCCAACGTCCTGACTTTC